The sequence of this T cell receptor (beta chain) was determined in a study of shared clonotypes between healthy human individuals. Background on the study: With ages of 18 to 49, the donors were two women and a few men. A donor's plate count was three for CD4 naive and three for CD4 memory; CD8 naive had two and CD8 memory one. Study-level points and caveats: Although depth was large, rarefaction showed that sequencing of the sorted subsets was incomplete.

The method was immunoSEQ multiplex PCR; TCRdb's version includes in-frame clones alone and lacks a portion of them. The table records 1.6 million or so clones, roughly 96% of them present only once. On this clone: What it binds is not known.

Germline V gene sequence: CDR1 DFQATT, CDR2 SNEGSKA (reference sequence). The CDR3 runs to 11 residues. Sequenced sample: naive CD4+ T cells sorted from blood. Subset specified: CD45RA+ positively selected. This sequence originates from a man aged 25-40 years in good health. The chain recombines TRBV20-1 with TRBJ2-7; tentatively, D is TRBD2 (6 bases). The CDR3 DNA follows: TGCACCATTAGCGGTACCTACGAGCAGTACTTC. Translating gives CTISGTYEQYF.